Presented here are 26 T cell receptor beta chains from one specimen sequenced in a study of tissue T cells after allogeneic stem cell transplantation. Stated time point: mouse harvest day 14 after allogeneic transplant. Mouse grafts combined 10^7 T-cell-depleted bone marrow cells with 10^6 splenic CD5+ T cells. The table came from immunoSEQ multiplex PCR; TCRdb's copy has only in-frame clones and leaves some out. The sample includes under 8,500 clones, around 33% of them seen just once. What was sequenced was skin. The receptors originated from a female BALB/c mouse given C57BL/6 T cells with graft-versus-host disease after an allogeneic hematopoietic cell transplant.

This clone is medium-sized. Genes here carry mouse names. This chain's CDR3 is CASSLVDRGPGNTLYF. CDR3 DNA, as far as it was read: TGTGCCAGCAGTCTTGTGGACAGGGGTCCGGGGAACACCTTGTAC. This chain connects TRBV26 to TRBJ2-4; 9 bases agree with TRBD1. The read stops 1 residue short of the end of the CDR3; the missing end is completed from the germline J gene. The CDR3 sequence is 16 residues long. Looked up from germline, CDR1 is KGHPV and CDR2 is FQNQEV (reference sequence). Germline trimming cut 3 bases from V and 6 bases from J; bases unmatched to any gene: 10.

With respect to this clone: Germline and genes: mouse. The CDR3 end is not reached by the read, which stops 1 residue before it; the germline J gene fills it in. The chain couples TRBV4 to TRBJ2-7; D is uncertain. From germline, CDR1 is LGHDT and CDR2 YNNKQL (reference sequence). The CDR3 contains 10 residues. V lost 5 bases and J lost 4, with 3 bases in between. The chain's CDR3 is CASSRYEQYF. CDR3 bases read: TGTGCCAGCAGCCGGTATGAACAGTAC.

This clone came up once. Gene names are the mouse ones. The CDR3 is cut off 1 residue early in the read; its end comes from the germline J gene. The rearrangement links TRBV13-3 to TRBJ2-5; TRBD2 aligns across 10 bases. The CDR3 extends over 13 amino acids. V lost 5 bases to trimming and J lost 3 bases; unmatched junction nucleotides: 0. Per the germline V gene, CDR1 is NNHDY and CDR2 is SYVADS. The sequenced part of the CDR3 DNA is TGTGCCAGCAGGGACTGGGGGCAAGACACCCAGTAC. Protein: CASRDWGQDTQY. The whole CDR3 sequence reads CASRDWGQDTQYF.

This clone was counted between two and nine times. Gene names are mouse gene names. The read gets to within 1 residue of the CDR3 end, and the germline J gene fills in the rest. This rearrangement joins TRBV23 to TRBJ2-5; no check of the table's D call, TRBD1, against the DNA was made. Germline V gives CDR1 KGHTA, CDR2 FQNQQP. The CDR3 covers 13 residues. CDR3 protein: CSSSPGTKDTQYF. The CDR3 DNA, read in part, is TGCTCCAGCAGTCCCGGGACAAAAGACACCCAGTAC.

This clone was seen more than once but under ten times. The gene symbols are mouse symbols. The read falls 1 residue short of the CDR3 end, and the missing part is taken from the germline J gene. The V call is TRBV26, the J call TRBJ1-4; D ambiguous. V lost 6 bases and J 0 bases, leaving 11 bases between the germline ends. Germline CDR1 reads KGHPV; CDR2 reads FQNQEV (reference sequence). The CDR3 totals 15 residues. The CDR3 DNA, read in part, is TGTGCCAGCAGCTCCGACAAATTTTCCAACGAAAGATTATTT. Translated, it gives CASSSDKFSNERLF. The CDR3, in full, reads CASSSDKFSNERLFF.

Concerning this clone itself: The germline and genes are mouse ones. The observed sequence ends 1 residue before the CDR3 terminus, with the missing tail filled in from the germline J gene. This chain connects TRBV13-3 to TRBJ2-5, with no clear D. Germline CDR1 reads NNHDY; CDR2 reads SYVADS. V lost 1 base and J lost 0, with 6 bases in between. The CDR3 sequence is 14 residues long. The covered CDR3 bases are TGTGCCAGCAGTGATAACAGAAACCAAGACACCCAGTAC. Encoded protein: CASSDNRNQDTQY. The entire CDR3 is CASSDNRNQDTQYF.

A word on this clone: The genes and germline here are from mouse. Read sequence stops 1 residue before the CDR3 end, and the germline J gene provides the missing end. The chain couples TRBV26 to TRBJ2-1; 9 positions agree with TRBD1. J gave up 3 bases and V 3 bases, and 3 bases lay outside the gene matches. The CDR3 loop spans 15 amino acids. CDR1 is KGHPV, CDR2 FQNQEV, per germline (reference sequence). The DNA read from the CDR3 is TGTGCCAGCAGTCTCTGGACAGGGGTCTATGCTGAGCAGTTC. Its protein is CASSLWTGVYAEQF. Given in full, the CDR3 is CASSLWTGVYAEQFF.

By frequency in the sample, this clone is medium-sized (0.01 to 0.1%). Gene names and germline refer to mouse. The read ends 1 residue early relative to the CDR3; the germline J gene fills the gap. V usage is TRBV2 and J usage is TRBJ2-2; D unclear. V was shortened by 0 bases and J by 0 bases, with 2 bases between the two germline ends. Germline V gene data show CDR1 as LGHNA and CDR2 as YSYQKL. The CDR3 consists of 14 residues. Incomplete CDR3 DNA: TGTGCCAGCAGCCAAGATGCAAACACCGGGCAGCTCTAC. It is translated as CASSQDANTGQLY. The complete CDR3 reads CASSQDANTGQLYF.

Only a few counts were recorded for this clone. Germline and genes here are mouse. The CDR3 goes on 1 residue after the read ends, and that part is filled in from the germline J gene. This chain links TRBV26 with TRBJ2-4; D is unclear. The V gene's germline CDR1 is KGHPV and CDR2 FQNQEV (reference sequence). This CDR3 is built from 14 residues. V lost 2 bases and J 0 bases, leaving 6 bases between the germline ends. The sequenced CDR3 bases are TGTGCCAGCAGTCTGAGCAATAGTCAAAACACCTTGTAC. Protein product: CASSLSNSQNTLY. The whole CDR3 sequence reads CASSLSNSQNTLYF.

A remark on this clone: Each gene name is a mouse one. The CDR3 goes on 1 residue after the read ends, and that part is filled in from the germline J gene. The V gene is TRBV16, the J gene TRBJ2-2; D ambiguous. Trimming took 2 bases from V and 0 from J, leaving 4 bases between them. Germline CDR1 is SGHSA and CDR2 is FRNQAP. This CDR3 is 14 amino acids long. CDR3 bases read: TGTGCAAGCAGCTTATGGACAAACACCGGGCAGCTCTAC. As protein: CASSLWTNTGQLY. The CDR3 reads in full as CASSLWTNTGQLYF.

About this clone itself: The genes are named according to mouse. The observed sequence ends 1 residue before the CDR3 terminus, with the missing tail filled in from the germline J gene. The gene calls are TRBV26 and TRBJ2-5; 7 nucleotides agree with TRBD2. CDR1 KGHPV and CDR2 FQNQEV come from the germline V gene (reference sequence). The V gene end was trimmed by 3 bases and the J gene end by 4 bases; junction bases not matched to a gene: 1. The CDR3 loop spans 13 amino acids. The CDR3 is CASSLLGKDTQYF. The sequenced part of the CDR3 DNA is TGTGCCAGCAGTCTACTGGGGAAAGACACCCAGTAC.

This clone is judged medium-sized. Gene names are mouse gene names. This CDR3 reads CASGRDRENYAEQFF. The CDR3 bases that were read are TGTGCCAGCGGGAGGGACAGGGAGAACTATGCTGAGCAGTTC. The gene calls are TRBV13-2 and TRBJ2-1; 9 positions match TRBD1. The CDR3 is cut off 1 residue early in the read; its end comes from the germline J gene. Germline loops: CDR1 NNHNN, CDR2 SYGAGS (reference sequence). Trimming removed 5 bases from V and 1 base from J; junction bases left unmatched: 4. This CDR3 contains 15 residues.

This clone turned up a few times. Gene names follow the mouse nomenclature. Read coverage stops 1 residue before the CDR3 terminus; the germline J gene supplies the remainder. V is TRBV16 and J is TRBJ2-7, with a possible D match to TRBD1 (5 bases). Deletions cut 4 bases from V and 7 bases from J, with 11 bases between. This CDR3 has 12 residues. CDR1 and CDR2 (germline): SGHSA, FRNQAP. This CDR3 reads CASSSGKGEQYF. The CDR3 bases that were read are TGTGCAAGCAGCTCAGGGAAAGGGGAACAGTAC.

A note on this clone: Germline and genes: mouse. Sequencing ends 1 residue short of the CDR3 end; the germline J gene provides the rest. The chain couples TRBV2 to TRBJ1-3; D remains unclear. Trimming removed 0 bases from V and 0 bases from J, with 3 bases in between. CDR1 and CDR2 (germline): LGHNA, YSYQKL. CDR3 size: 14 residues. The DNA read from the CDR3 is TGTGCCAGCAGCCAAGAGGATTCTGGAAATACGCTCTAT. Amino acid sequence: CASSQEDSGNTLY. In full, the CDR3 is CASSQEDSGNTLYF. The complete variable domain, with remaining parts taken from reference TRBV2 and TRBJ1-3, reads DPKIIQKPKYLVAVTGSEKILICEQYLGHNAMYWYRQSAKKPLEFMFSYSYQKLMDNQTASSRFQPQSSKKNHLDLQITALKPDDSATYFCASSQEDSGNTLYFGEGSRLIVV.

Turning to this clone: These gene names are mouse names. The read is 1 residue too short to cover the CDR3 end, so that end is filled in from the germline J gene. The chain recombines TRBV26 with TRBJ2-2, with TRBD1 matching 9 bases. This CDR3 has 14 residues. The V and J ends lost 6 bases and 6 bases, in that order; junction bases with no gene match: 5. Germline V CDR1 and CDR2: KGHPV, FQNQEV (reference sequence). The CDR3 sequence is CASRTGTGPGQLYF. Partial CDR3 DNA: TGTGCCAGCAGAACCGGGACAGGGCCCGGGCAGCTCTAC.

On this clone: Gene names are the mouse ones. The observed sequence ends 1 residue before the CDR3 terminus, with the missing tail filled in from the germline J gene. This chain uses TRBV26 with TRBJ2-5, with 10 bases identical to TRBD1. Germline CDR1 and CDR2: KGHPV and FQNQEV (reference sequence). Trimming removed 6 bases from V and 10 bases from J; junction bases left unmatched: 7. CDR3 size: 13 residues. CDR3 sequence reads: CASRGTGVLPQYF. The covered CDR3 bases are TGTGCCAGCAGGGGGACAGGGGTCCTCCCCCAGTAC.

This clone appeared a few times. The gene names here belong to mouse. The CDR3 end is not reached by the read, which stops 1 residue before it; the germline J gene fills it in. This chain links TRBV13-1 with TRBJ1-3; 7 nucleotides align to TRBD1. The ends lost 4 bases at V and 2 bases at J; junction bases unmatched: 3. This CDR3 spans 14 amino acids. Per germline, CDR1 NSHNY and CDR2 SYGAGN. Partial CDR3 DNA: TGTGCCAGCAGTTTAGACAGGGCTGGAAATACGCTCTAT. It codes for CASSLDRAGNTLY. The complete CDR3 sequence is CASSLDRAGNTLYF.

Remarks on this clone: The gene symbols are mouse symbols. The read gets to within 1 residue of the CDR3 end, and the germline J gene fills in the rest. J is TRBJ2-2 and V is TRBV1, with TRBD1 identical over 8 bases. CDR3 length: 16 residues. CDR1 and CDR2 (germline): NSQYPW, LRSPGD (reference sequence). The J segment lost 0 bases and the V segment lost 3 bases, leaving 3 bases of the junction unmatched. CDR3 loop: CTCSARDRSNTGQLYF. CDR3 bases read: TGCACCTGCAGTGCCCGGGACAGGTCAAACACCGGGCAGCTCTAC. Together with reference TRBV1 and TRBJ2-2, the CDR3 gives the full variable domain: VTLLEQNPRWRLVPRGQAVNLRCILKNSQYPWMSWYQQDLQKQLQWLFTLRSPGDKEVKSLPGADYLATRVTDTELRLQVANMSQGRTLYCTCSARDRSNTGQLYFGEGSKLTVL.

Details on this clone: Gene and germline names: mouse. The observed sequence ends 1 residue before the CDR3 terminus, with the missing tail filled in from the germline J gene. The V and J genes are TRBV23 and TRBJ1-4. This CDR3 is 15 amino acids long. Germline CDR1 and CDR2: KGHTA and FQNQQP. CDR3 protein: CSSSQSHLSNERLFF. The CDR3 bases that were read are TGCTCCAGCAGTCAATCCCACCTTTCCAACGAAAGATTATTT.

This clone turned up a few times. Genes here carry mouse names. The read ends 1 residue early relative to the CDR3; the germline J gene fills the gap. The V and J genes are TRBV26 and TRBJ1-3; D unclear. The CDR3 sequence is 15 residues long. V lost 6 bases and J 0 bases, leaving 12 bases between the germline ends. CDR1 is KGHPV, CDR2 FQNQEV, per germline (reference sequence). CDR3 DNA (partial): TGTGCCAGCAGCCCCCAGACAAATTCTGGAAATACGCTCTAT. Translated: CASSPQTNSGNTLY. The entire CDR3 reads CASSPQTNSGNTLYF.

Points on this clone: Gene names and germline refer to mouse. The CDR3 end is not reached by the read, which stops 1 residue before it; the germline J gene fills it in. The chain recombines TRBV3 with TRBJ1-3, with 7 nucleotides matching TRBD1. V was clipped by 5 bases and J by 2 bases; unmatched bases: 3. The CDR3 is 14 amino acids. Per the germline V gene, CDR1 is SNHLY and CDR2 is FYNGKV (reference sequence). The CDR3 sequence is CASSQTGTGNTLYF. CDR3 bases read: TGTGCCAGCAGCCAGACAGGGACTGGAAATACGCTCTAT. The full variable domain, its missing parts supplied by reference TRBV3 and TRBJ1-3, is GPKVLQIPSHQIIDMGQMVTLNCDPVSNHLYFYWYKQILGQQMEFLVNFYNGKVMEKSKLFKDQFSVERPDGSYFTLKIQPTALEDSAVYFCASSQTGTGNTLYFGEGSRLIVV.

A remark on this clone: All gene names here are mouse names. The CDR3 is cut off 1 residue early in the read; its end comes from the germline J gene. This chain connects TRBV3 to TRBJ1-5; D remains unclear. Germline V gene lookup returns CDR1 SNHLY and CDR2 FYNGKV (reference sequence). The CDR3 sequence is 14 residues long. The V end was cut by 4 bases, the J end by 0 bases, with 7 bases between. The CDR3 sequence is CASSSQNNNQAPLF. CDR3 bases read: TGTGCCAGCAGCTCGCAGAATAACAACCAGGCTCCGCTT.

A remark on this clone: Gene names and germline refer to mouse. Read coverage stops 1 residue before the CDR3 terminus; the germline J gene supplies the remainder. The rearrangement uses TRBV23 and TRBJ2-4. This CDR3 is built from 14 residues. Germline CDR1 is KGHTA and CDR2 is FQNQQP. The covered CDR3 bases are TGCTCCAGCAGTCAATCGCGGGGGCCAAACACCTTGTAC. It yields the protein CSSSQSRGPNTLY. The whole CDR3 protein is CSSSQSRGPNTLYF.

As regards this clone: The gene symbols are mouse symbols. The read stops 1 residue short of the end of the CDR3; the missing end is completed from the germline J gene. This chain connects TRBV31 to TRBJ2-4, with a possible D match to TRBD1 (7 bases). Per the germline V gene, CDR1 is GKSSPN and CDR2 is SITVG. The CDR3 length is 15 residues. With 0 bases removed from V and 1 base from J, the gap between germline ends came to 11 bases. CDR3 DNA, as far as it was read: TGTGCCTGGAGTCTAGGCAGGGGGGGTCAAAACACCTTGTAC. This codes for CAWSLGRGGQNTLY. The whole CDR3 region reads CAWSLGRGGQNTLYF.

Only a few counts were recorded for this clone. The genes and germline here are from mouse. Sequencing ends 1 residue short of the CDR3 end; the germline J gene provides the rest. Distinct nucleotide sequences in the sample also encode this CDR3. This chain links TRBV13-3 with TRBJ2-1; TRBD2 matches 7 bases. Germline V gene data show CDR1 as NNHDY and CDR2 as SYVADS. The CDR3 runs to 15 residues. The V gene end was trimmed by 0 bases and the J gene end by 1 base; junction bases not matched to a gene: 1. This CDR3 reads CASSDAGGNYAEQFF. The DNA read from the CDR3 is TGTGCCAGCAGTGATGCTGGGGGAAACTATGCTGAGCAGTTC.

As concerns this clone: Mouse gene names apply. The observed sequence ends 1 residue before the CDR3 terminus, with the missing tail filled in from the germline J gene. V is TRBV26 and J is TRBJ2-7, with TRBD1 as a possible D gene (6 bases). Trimming pared 4 bases from V and 2 bases from J, leaving 6 bases between. Per germline, CDR1 KGHPV and CDR2 FQNQEV (reference sequence). There are 12 residues in the CDR3. The DNA read from the CDR3 is TGTGCCAGCAGTCAGGGGGCCTATGAACAGTAC. It yields the protein CASSQGAYEQY. The entire CDR3 protein is CASSQGAYEQYF. The full variable domain, rest sourced from reference TRBV26 and TRBJ2-7, is NSKVIQTPRYLVKGQGQKAKMRCIPEKGHPVVFWYQQNKNNEFKFLINFQNQEVLQQIDMTEKRFSAECPSNSPCSLEIQSSEAGDSALYLCASSQGAYEQYFGPGTRLTVL.